These 13 T cell receptor beta chains share one sample of origin, sequenced in a study of blood T cell repertoires in COVID-19. Profiled with immunoSEQ multiplex PCR; TCRdb holds only in-frame clones, not every one. The sample lists some 190,000 clones, roughly 80% occurring once. Sample: peripheral blood. These TCRs come from a man between 60 and 70 years old with acute or convalescent COVID-19.

The chain links TRBV28 to TRBJ1-2; no reliable D call. Germline CDR1 reads MDHEN; CDR2 reads SYDVKM. Trimming pared 3 bases from V and 6 bases from J, leaving 14 bases between. This CDR3 contains 14 residues. CDR3 sequence reads: CASSFPEGWDGYTF. The CDR3, as DNA: TGTGCCAGCAGTTTCCCGGAGGGATGGGATGGCTACACCTTC.

This clone was detected only a few times. This chain links TRBV11-2 with TRBJ2-1; maybe TRBD2 (6 bases). Germline CDR1 SGHAT, CDR2 FQNNGV. Between the trimmed V and J ends, which lost 5 bases and 7 bases, there was a span of 9 bases. The CDR3 is made up of 12 amino acids. CDR3 in DNA: TGTGCCAGCAGCCAAGGAGGGAATGAGCAGTTCTTC. Its translation is CASSQGGNEQFF.

The genes are TRBV20-1 and TRBJ1-1; 7 positions agree with TRBD1. Germline CDR1 is DFQATT and CDR2 is SNEGSKA (reference sequence). This CDR3 has 15 amino acids. The ends lost 3 bases at V and 1 base at J; junction bases unmatched: 8. The CDR3 DNA reads TGCAGTGCTAGTCCCCCCGGGACAGCGAACACTGAAGCTTTCTTT. It yields the protein CSASPPGTANTEAFF.

The rearrangement links TRBV18 to TRBJ1-6; no firm D call. The CDR3 spans 15 residues. Trimming left V 6 bases short and J 0 bases short, with 9 bases between. The germline V gene encodes CDR1 KGHSH and CDR2 LQKENI. The CDR3 here is CASSVRGSYNSPLHF. DNA for the CDR3: TGTGCCAGCTCCGTCCGAGGCTCCTATAATTCACCCCTCCACTTT.

V gene TRBV12-3 or TRBV12-4 combines with J gene TRBJ2-1; D not certain. Trimming stripped 5 bases from V and 3 bases from J, with 5 bases between. The CDR3 is made up of 12 amino acids. The CDR3 nucleotides are TGTGCCAGCAGTGCTAGCTACAATGAGCAGTTCTTC. Translating it yields CASSASYNEQFF.

This chain uses TRBV2 with TRBJ1-4; a weak D match, TRBD1 (5 bases). Germline CDR1 SNHLY, CDR2 FYNNEI. There are 14 residues in the CDR3. Trimming pared 3 bases from V and 7 bases from J, leaving 12 bases between. Written as DNA, the CDR3 is TGTGCCAGCAGTGAGGTGGCAGGGTCTGAAAAACTGTTTTTT. It translates to CASSEVAGSEKLFF.

V usage is TRBV12-5 and J usage is TRBJ1-1; 7 bases map to TRBD1. Per the germline V gene, CDR1 is LGHNT and CDR2 is FRNRAP. This CDR3 region has 15 residues. J gave up 1 base and V 3 bases, and 5 bases lay outside the gene matches. The CDR3 region is CASGFRGQTNTEAFF. CDR3 DNA: TGTGCTAGTGGTTTTAGGGGACAGACGAACACTGAAGCTTTCTTT.

The J gene is TRBJ2-6, the V gene TRBV7-9; TRBD1 agrees at 12 bases. Losses at the gene ends were 4 bases for V and 2 bases for J; bases not matched to a gene: 6. The CDR3 is 18 residues long. Germline CDR1 reads SEHNR; CDR2 reads FQNEAQ (reference sequence). The CDR3 region is CASSSIRDRGPGANVLTF. Here the CDR3 DNA reads TGTGCCAGCAGCTCAATCCGGGACAGGGGGCCTGGGGCCAACGTCCTGACTTTC. The full variable domain, with the rest looked up from reference TRBV7-9 and TRBJ2-6, is DTGVSQNPRHKITKRGQNVTFRCDPISEHNRLYWYRQTLGQGPEFLTYFQNEAQLEKSRLLSDRFSAERPKGSFSTLEIQRTEQGDSAMYLCASSSIRDRGPGANVLTFGAGSRLTVL.

J is TRBJ1-5 and V is TRBV5-1; TRBD1 matches 7 bases. J lost 11 bases, V lost 0 bases, and 11 bases had no gene match. The CDR3 spans 15 residues. The germline gives CDR1 SGHRS, CDR2 YFSETQ. CDR3 DNA sequence: TGCGCCAGCAGCTTGGCATCAGGGGGACTGGGGGCCCAGCATTTT. Protein product: CASSLASGGLGAQHF.

The J gene is TRBJ1-1, the V gene TRBV28; 8 nucleotides line up with TRBD1. This CDR3 spans 14 amino acids. Germline assignment: CDR1 MDHEN and CDR2 SYDVKM. J lost 5 bases, V lost 5 bases, and 7 bases had no gene match. The CDR3 region is CASSTQGAGTEAFF. CDR3 in DNA: TGTGCCAGCAGTACGCAGGGGGCAGGTACTGAAGCTTTCTTT.

The chain couples TRBV12-5 to TRBJ1-2; 9 nucleotides line up with TRBD1. Losses at the gene ends were 5 bases for V and 7 bases for J; bases not matched to a gene: 5. This CDR3 comprises 13 residues. The germline V gene encodes CDR1 LGHNT and CDR2 FRNRAP. The CDR3 is CASGANRGLGYTF. Here the CDR3 DNA reads TGTGCTAGTGGTGCCAACAGGGGGCTTGGCTACACCTTC.

This clone was recorded a few times. The rearrangement uses TRBV24-1 and TRBJ1-6; 7 nucleotides line up with TRBD1. Losses at the gene ends were 5 bases for V and 7 bases for J; bases not matched to a gene: 10. This CDR3 comprises 16 residues. Germline CDR1 and CDR2: KGHDR and SFDVKD. The CDR3 nucleotides are TGTGCCACCAGTGCAGAGGGACAGAGGATCAATTCACCCCTCCACTTT. Protein: CATSAEGQRINSPLHF.

The chain employs TRBV2 and TRBJ1-1; weak D call: TRBD1 (5 bases). CDR3 length: 13 amino acids. From germline, CDR1 is SNHLY and CDR2 FYNNEI. V lost 2 bases, J lost 7 bases, and 11 bases lay in between. As DNA, the CDR3 is TGTGCCAGCAGTGAATTATCGGGGGGTGAAGCTTTCTTT. Its translation: CASSELSGGEAFF.